Each of the 17 T cell receptor beta chains below was sequenced from the same sample in a study of shared clonotypes between healthy human individuals (dated by TCRdb to 2019 to 2021). Libraries were built with the immunoSEQ multiplex PCR assay. TCRdb carries this immuneACCESS record with in-frame sequences only. Its versions omit some clonotypes, under half of them owing to an unresolved V gene in the studies checked, with the rest unexplained. Present in this sample are some 800,000 clones, roughly 92% of which were seen just once. The top ten constitute around 24% of the sample. For the CD8 naive samples, CD45RO-negative cells were positively selected for CCR7, yielding a CD45RA+CCR7+ population from which TemRA cells were excluded. Sequencing was carried out using naive CD8+ T cells sorted from blood. Explained via the paper, the cell subset or site label denotes: CD45RA+CCR7+. These receptors came from a man aged 30 to 39 in good health.

The chain is built from TRBV2 and TRBJ2-7; 7 positions agree with TRBD1. Germline V gives CDR1 SNHLY, CDR2 FYNNEI. V was pared by 7 bases and J by 5 bases, with 2 bases of the junction left unmatched. The CDR3 runs 11 residues. This CDR3 reads CASKGGHEQYF. The DNA of the CDR3 is TGTGCCAGCAAAGGGGGCCACGAGCAGTACTTC.

The chain carries TRBV6-6 and TRBJ1-3, with D possibly being TRBD1 (6 bases). The ends were cut back, 2 bases at V and 8 bases at J, with 19 bases in the middle. This CDR3 has 16 amino acids. The V gene's germline CDR1 is MNHNY and CDR2 SVGAGI (reference sequence). The CDR3 protein is CASSYATTQGRHTIYF. The CDR3 DNA reads TGTGCCAGCAGTTACGCAACCACCCAGGGGCGCCACACCATATATTTT.

In its sample, this clone was seen once. The V gene is TRBV7-9, the J gene TRBJ2-7; 9 nucleotides align to TRBD1. With V trimmed by 5 bases and J by 5 bases, 13 bases remained unmatched. The CDR3 length is 16 residues. Germline-derived CDR1 and CDR2 are SEHNR and FQNEAQ (reference sequence). The CDR3: CASSVSGTGPRNEQYF. The CDR3 nucleotides are TGTGCCAGCAGCGTTTCCGGGACAGGGCCGCGTAACGAGCAGTACTTC.

This clone was recorded a few times. This sample includes further DNA sequences coding for the same CDR3. The chain uses TRBV9 and TRBJ1-2; weak D call: TRBD1 (5 bases). From germline, CDR1 is SGDLS and CDR2 YYNGEE. The CDR3 sequence is 10 residues long. The V gene lost 8 bases and the J gene lost 4 bases, with 6 bases spanning the gap. For the CDR3, the DNA is TGTGCCAGTGGGGGCTATGGCTACACCTTC. Translating gives CASGGYGYTF. The full variable domain, its missing parts supplied by reference TRBV9 and TRBJ1-2, is DSGVTQTPKHLITATGQRVTLRCSPRSGDLSVYWYQQSLDQGLQFLIQYYNGEERAKGNILERFSAQQFPDLHSELNLSSLELGDSALYFCASGGYGYTFGSGTRLTVV.

A remark on this clone: Other DNA sequences in the sample encode the same CDR3. The CDR3 DNA reads TGTGCCAGCAGTCCAGGGACAGGGGATCTCACTGAAGCTTTCTTT. Protein product: CASSPGTGDLTEAFF. This chain connects TRBV7-6 to TRBJ1-1; 10 bases are shared with TRBD1. Germline V gene data show CDR1 as SGHVS and CDR2 as FNYEAQ. The CDR3 extends over 15 amino acids. V shed 6 bases, J shed 4 bases, and the junction held 8 bases outside the gene matches.

To note about this clone: This sample includes further DNA sequences coding for the same CDR3. The chain couples TRBV5-8 to TRBJ2-1, with 11 positions matching TRBD2. The trim removed 3 bases at V and 4 bases at J, leaving 3 bases unmatched. The CDR3 length is 15 residues. Germline V lookup: CDR1 SGHTS, CDR2 YDEGEE. The CDR3 nucleotides are TGTGCCAGCAGCTGGGGACTAGCGGCGTACAATGAGCAGTTCTTC. It encodes CASSWGLAAYNEQFF.

The J gene is TRBJ2-1, the V gene TRBV11-2, with no clear D. Germline lookup yields CDR1 SGHAT and CDR2 FQNNGV. V dropped 1 base and J dropped 7 bases, with 20 bases sitting between them. There are 17 residues in the CDR3. The CDR3 spells CASSLGPLQNQNNEQFF. CDR3 DNA sequence: TGTGCCAGCAGCTTAGGACCACTACAAAACCAAAATAATGAGCAGTTCTTC. The full variable domain, with the rest looked up from reference TRBV11-2 and TRBJ2-1, is EAGVAQSPRYKIIEKRQSVAFWCNPISGHATLYWYQQILGQGPKLLIQFQNNGVVDDSQLPKDRFSAERLKGVDSTLKIQPAKLEDSAVYLCASSLGPLQNQNNEQFFGPGTRLTVL.

V usage is TRBV27 and J usage is TRBJ1-5; D ambiguous. The CDR3 has 15 residues. The ends were cut back, 1 base at V and 2 bases at J, with 9 bases in the middle. From germline, CDR1 is MNHEY and CDR2 SMNVEV (reference sequence). The CDR3, as DNA: TGTGCCAGCAGTTTATTTTGGGAGCGCAATCAGCCCCAGCATTTT. Translated: CASSLFWERNQPQHF.

The V and J genes are TRBV5-6 and TRBJ1-5; 10 bases fit TRBD1. Germline loops: CDR1 SGHDT, CDR2 YYEEEE. The CDR3 totals 15 residues. The V and J ends lost 0 bases and 6 bases, in that order; junction bases with no gene match: 3. The CDR3 nucleotides read TGTGCCAGCAGCTTGGGACAGGGGGCCGGTCAGCCCCAGCATTTT. Translated: CASSLGQGAGQPQHF.

The genes are TRBV6-5 and TRBJ2-5, with unresolved D. CDR3 length: 14 amino acids. V was cut by 2 bases and J by 5 bases, with 12 bases left in between. From germline, CDR1 is MNHEY and CDR2 SVGAGI. The CDR3 sequence: CASSYPAVPETQYF. Here the CDR3 DNA reads TGTGCCAGCAGTTACCCGGCCGTACCGGAGACCCAGTACTTC.

The CDR3 region is CASSDRPGLEQFF. CDR3 in DNA: TGTGCCAGCAGCGACAGACCGGGCTTGGAGCAGTTCTTC. The chain carries TRBV9 and TRBJ2-1; D remains ambiguous. CDR1 is SGDLS, CDR2 YYNGEE, per germline. Trimming cost V 3 bases and J 10 bases, with 14 bases left between them. The CDR3 runs 13 residues.

This rearrangement joins TRBV30 to TRBJ2-2, with 9 bases lining up with TRBD1. CDR1 and CDR2 (germline): GTSNPN, SVGIG (reference sequence). J was trimmed by 9 bases and V by 2 bases; bases with no gene match: 4. This CDR3 is 13 amino acids long. DNA for the CDR3: TGTGCCTGGAGTATAGGGACAGGGAGGGAGCTGTTTTTT. Amino acids: CAWSIGTGRELFF.

This chain links TRBV4-3 with TRBJ2-7, with 7 positions matching TRBD2. Trimming removed 1 base from V and 1 base from J; junction bases left unmatched: 7. The CDR3 runs to 16 residues. Germline V gives CDR1 LGHNA, CDR2 YSLEER. CDR3 sequence: CASSQVFLADSYEQYF. CDR3 DNA: TGCGCCAGCAGCCAAGTCTTCCTAGCGGATTCCTACGAGCAGTACTTC.

Only one count was recorded for this clone. The J gene is TRBJ2-7, the V gene TRBV4-1; D gene unclear. The CDR3 runs 16 residues. Trimming removed 0 bases at V and 2 bases at J, with 14 bases between. Germline CDR1 is MGHRA and CDR2 is YSYEKL. The CDR3 DNA is TGCGCCAGCAGCCAAGATCAGTCATCAGAAGCCTACGAGCAGTACTTC. It codes for CASSQDQSSEAYEQYF.

The chain joins TRBV9 to TRBJ2-3; 10 bases map to TRBD1. The germline gives CDR1 SGDLS, CDR2 YYNGEE. The CDR3 is made up of 15 amino acids. Trimming removed 4 bases from V and 4 bases from J; junction bases left unmatched: 6. The CDR3 nucleotides read TGTGCCAGCAGCCCGCGACAGGGGGCCCCAGATACGCAGTATTTT. Amino acid sequence: CASSPRQGAPDTQYF.

The count of this clone is one. V is TRBV7-9 and J is TRBJ2-7; tentative D call: TRBD1 (5 bases). CDR1 is SEHNR and CDR2 is FQNEAQ in the germline V gene (reference sequence). V dropped 1 base and J dropped 10 bases, with 11 bases sitting between them. CDR3 length equals 12 residues. The CDR3 DNA reads as TGTGCCAGCAGCTTAGGACAGCTCGGACAGTACTTC. Translated, it gives CASSLGQLGQYF.

This clone was observed a single time. The chain has TRBV18 and TRBJ1-2, with D unclear. CDR1 is KGHSH, CDR2 LQKENI, per germline. V was cut by 3 bases and J by 2 bases, with 7 bases left in between. This CDR3 comprises 13 residues. CDR3 sequence reads: CASSPTQNYGYTF. CDR3 nucleotide sequence: TGTGCCAGCTCACCGACCCAGAACTATGGCTACACCTTC.